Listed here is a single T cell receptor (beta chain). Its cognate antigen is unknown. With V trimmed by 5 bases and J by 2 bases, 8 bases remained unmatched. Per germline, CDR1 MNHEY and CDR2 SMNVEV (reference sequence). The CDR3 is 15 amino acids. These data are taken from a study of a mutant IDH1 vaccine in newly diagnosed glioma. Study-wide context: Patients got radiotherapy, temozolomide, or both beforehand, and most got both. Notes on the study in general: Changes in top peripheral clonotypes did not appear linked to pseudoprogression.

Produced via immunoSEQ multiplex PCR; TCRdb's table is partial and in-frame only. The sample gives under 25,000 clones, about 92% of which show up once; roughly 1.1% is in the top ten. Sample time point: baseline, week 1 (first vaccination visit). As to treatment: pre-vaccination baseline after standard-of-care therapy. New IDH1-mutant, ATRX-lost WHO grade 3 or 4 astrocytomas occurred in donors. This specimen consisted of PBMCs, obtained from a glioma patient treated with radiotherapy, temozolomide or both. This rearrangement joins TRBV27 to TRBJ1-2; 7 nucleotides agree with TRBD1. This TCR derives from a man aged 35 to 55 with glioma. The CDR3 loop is CASSPGTASNYGYTF. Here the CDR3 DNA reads TGTGCCAGCAGTCCGGGGACAGCTTCAAACTATGGCTACACCTTC.